What follows are 30 T cell receptor beta chains derived from one specimen sequenced in a study of blood T cell repertoires in COVID-19. Sequencing used immunoSEQ multiplex PCR; TCRdb keeps in-frame clones, though not all of them. Counted here are fewer than 400,000 clones, around nine tenths occurring once; the ten biggest clones make up approximately 10%. The sample consisted of PBMCs or T cells enriched from blood (not recorded which). These receptors were taken from a woman between 50 and 59 years old who had recovered from COVID-19.

CDR3 DNA: TGTGCCAGCAGCTACTCCCAATACAGAGATGGAAACACCATATATTTT. Translating gives CASSYSQYRDGNTIYF. The rearrangement uses TRBV5-4 and TRBJ1-3; D uncertain. This CDR3 has 16 amino acids. Germline lookup yields CDR1 SGHNT and CDR2 YYREEE (reference sequence). Trimming shortened V by 3 bases and J by 3 bases, and 16 bases separated the two germline ends.

The rearrangement uses TRBV28 and TRBJ1-5; no definite D call. The V end was cut by 6 bases, the J end by 0 bases, with 15 bases between. Germline V lookup: CDR1 MDHEN, CDR2 SYDVKM. The CDR3 is 16 residues long. CDR3 sequence reads: CASRQTDILSNQPQHF. CDR3 DNA: TGTGCCAGCAGACAAACAGACATACTTAGCAATCAGCCCCAGCATTTT.

The chain is built from TRBV5-5 and TRBJ1-3; D gene ambiguous. This CDR3 has 15 amino acids. V dropped 5 bases and J dropped 0 bases, with 12 bases sitting between them. In germline, CDR1 is SGHKS, CDR2 YYEKEE (reference sequence). The CDR3 loop is CASRRGQHSGNTIYF. The CDR3 DNA reads TGTGCCAGCAGGAGAGGGCAGCACTCTGGAAACACCATATATTTT. Using reference TRBV5-5 and TRBJ1-3 for the parts outside the CDR3, the full variable domain is DAGVTQSPTHLIKTRGQQVTLRCSPISGHKSVSWYQQVLGQGPQFIFQYYEKEERGRGNFPDRFSARQFPNYSSELNVNALLLGDSALYLCASRRGQHSGNTIYFGEGSWLTVV.

The DNA for the CDR3 is TGTGCCACCAGCAGTATTTGGGACTTTCAGCGACCCCAGCATTTT. Its protein product is CATSSIWDFQRPQHF. This chain joins TRBV15 and TRBJ1-5; tentative D call: TRBD1 (5 bases). The germline V gene encodes CDR1 LNHNV and CDR2 YYDKDF (reference sequence). Between the trimmed V and J ends, which lost 3 bases and 10 bases, there was a span of 19 bases. CDR3 length equals 15 residues.

The chain employs TRBV30 and TRBJ1-2, with a weak D call TRBD1 (6 bases). V was trimmed by 2 bases and J by 4 bases, leaving 11 bases between them. The CDR3 spans 13 residues. The germline V gene has CDR1 GTSNPN and CDR2 SVGIG (reference sequence). CDR3 amino acids: CAWSSDRLYGYTF. In DNA form, the CDR3 reads TGTGCCTGGAGTTCCGACAGGCTCTATGGCTACACCTTC.

The CDR3 reads CASSFGTGWNSPLHF. In nucleotides, the CDR3 is TGTGCCAGCAGCTTCGGGACAGGATGGAATTCACCCCTCCACTTT. The rearrangement uses TRBV13 and TRBJ1-6; 8 positions match TRBD1. V was pared by 3 bases and J by 7 bases, with 5 bases of the junction left unmatched. CDR1 and CDR2 from the germline V gene are PRHDT and FYEKMQ (reference sequence). This CDR3 is built from 15 residues.

The J gene is TRBJ1-6, the V gene TRBV19; the match to TRBD1 covers 8 bases. The CDR3 length is 15 residues. Germline loops: CDR1 LNHDA, CDR2 SQIVND (reference sequence). The junction had 6 bases not matched to a gene; V was cut back by 4 bases and J by 7 bases. The CDR3 DNA reads TGTGCCAGTAGTACCCAAACAGGGGGAAATTCACCCCTCCACTTT. It yields the protein CASSTQTGGNSPLHF. The full variable domain, in which reference TRBV19 and TRBJ1-6 provide the parts outside the CDR3, is DGGITQSPKYLFRKEGQNVTLSCEQNLNHDAMYWYRQDPGQGLRLIYYSQIVNDFQKGDIAEGYSVSREKKESFPLTVTSAQKNPTAFYLCASSTQTGGNSPLHFGNGTRLTVT.

The chain combines TRBV3-1 (or the pseudogene TRBV3-2) with TRBJ1-2; no reliable D call. The CDR3 runs 14 residues. V lost 0 bases and J 5 bases, leaving 10 bases between the germline ends. In germline, CDR1 is LGHDT, CDR2 YNNKEL (reference sequence). The DNA of the CDR3 is TGTGCCAGCAGCCAAGAATACGGTCGATATGGCTACACCTTC. Its translation is CASSQEYGRYGYTF.

This clone was seen only a few times. The chain carries TRBV7-9 and TRBJ2-1; the match to TRBD1 covers 7 bases. The germline V gene encodes CDR1 SEHNR and CDR2 FQNEAQ (reference sequence). V lost 5 bases to trimming and J lost 0 bases; unmatched junction nucleotides: 4. This CDR3 region has 15 residues. CDR3 sequence reads: CASSKGGASYNEQFF. In DNA, the CDR3 is TGTGCCAGCAGCAAAGGGGGCGCCTCCTACAATGAGCAGTTCTTC.

CDR3 bases: TGCGCCAGCAGCCAAGATGTTGGGCCTCCCAGGCGTACGCAGTATTTT. Amino acid sequence: CASSQDVGPPRRTQYF. This chain joins TRBV4-3 and TRBJ2-3; no firm D call. V was pared by 0 bases and J by 8 bases, with 18 bases between. This CDR3 has 16 amino acids. Germline CDR1 reads LGHNA; CDR2 reads YSLEER.

The table lists this clone with a few counts. The genes are TRBV30 and TRBJ2-7, with 7 bases that match TRBD1. The ends lost 1 base at V and 10 bases at J; junction bases unmatched: 10. The CDR3 is 13 amino acids. Germline V gene lookup returns CDR1 GTSNPN and CDR2 SVGIG (reference sequence). The CDR3 DNA is TGTGCCTGGAGTGCTCGGACAGGTGAAGAACAGTACTTC. Its translation: CAWSARTGEEQYF.

This rearrangement joins TRBV19 to TRBJ2-7; 8 bases are a match to TRBD1. The trim removed 6 bases at V and 0 bases at J, leaving 7 bases unmatched. Germline CDR1 reads LNHDA; CDR2 reads SQIVND (reference sequence). The CDR3 consists of 15 residues. CDR3 sequence: CASSTGTGNSYEQYF. Written as DNA, the CDR3 is TGTGCCAGTAGCACAGGGACAGGAAACTCCTACGAGCAGTACTTC.

The chain recombines TRBV29-1 with TRBJ2-7; maybe TRBD1 (6 bases). Germline CDR1 is SQVTM and CDR2 is ANQGSEA. The CDR3 length is 13 residues. Trimming left V 7 bases short and J 0 bases short, with 13 bases between. The CDR3 reads CSAGGSNSYEQYF. In DNA form, the CDR3 reads TGCAGCGCTGGGGGCAGCAACTCCTACGAGCAGTACTTC.

DNA for the CDR3: TGTGCCAGCAGCGGAAAGGGTCGACAGGGAGGCACCGGGGAGCTGTTTTTT. It encodes CASSGKGRQGGTGELFF. The chain has TRBV9 and TRBJ2-2; tentatively, D is TRBD1 (7 bases). The CDR3 spans 17 residues. Germline lookup yields CDR1 SGDLS and CDR2 YYNGEE. With 3 bases removed from V and 4 bases from J, the gap between germline ends came to 19 bases.

This clone was detected once. The J gene is TRBJ2-5, the V gene TRBV3-1 (or the pseudogene TRBV3-2); 9 bases are a match to TRBD1. The trim removed 2 bases at V and 5 bases at J, leaving 15 bases unmatched. The CDR3 runs 18 residues. The germline V gene encodes CDR1 LGHDT and CDR2 YNNKEL (reference sequence). The CDR3 bases are TGTGCCAGCAGCCAATACCCCCGGACGGGACAGGGAGAGGAGACCCAGTACTTC. Its protein product is CASSQYPRTGQGEETQYF.

V usage is TRBV15 and J usage is TRBJ2-4; D is perhaps TRBD1 (6 bases). The CDR3 extends over 18 amino acids. The germline V gene has CDR1 LNHNV and CDR2 YYDKDF (reference sequence). V lost 0 bases and J 2 bases, leaving 17 bases between the germline ends. DNA for the CDR3: TGTGCCACCAGCAGAGATCACCCGGCAGGGGTGTCCAAAAACATTCAGTACTTC. Its protein product is CATSRDHPAGVSKNIQYF. The complete variable domain, with remaining parts taken from reference TRBV15 and TRBJ2-4, reads DAMVIQNPRYQVTQFGKPVTLSCSQTLNHNVMYWYQQKSSQAPKLLFHYYDKDFNNEADTPDNFQSRRPNTSFCFLDIRSPGLGDTAMYLCATSRDHPAGVSKNIQYFGAGTRLSVL.

The rearrangement links TRBV3-1 (or the pseudogene TRBV3-2) to TRBJ2-1; D is unclear. V was trimmed by 0 bases and J by 5 bases, leaving 8 bases between them. The CDR3 has 14 amino acids. Germline loops: CDR1 LGHDT, CDR2 YNNKEL (reference sequence). CDR3 bases: TGTGCCAGCAGCCAAGATTTAGAAAACAATGAGCAGTTCTTC. Translating it yields CASSQDLENNEQFF.

This clone came up once. This sequence joins TRBV5-1 and TRBJ1-2, with TRBD1 as a possible D gene (5 bases). Looked up from germline, CDR1 is SGHRS and CDR2 is YFSETQ. The ends were cut back, 3 bases at V and 2 bases at J, with 17 bases in the middle. The CDR3 totals 16 residues. The CDR3 sequence: CASSSKVPRGNYGYTF. The DNA of the CDR3 is TGCGCCAGCAGCTCAAAGGTCCCTCGGGGGAACTATGGCTACACCTTC. The full variable domain, in which reference TRBV5-1 and TRBJ1-2 provide the parts outside the CDR3, is KAGVTQTPRYLIKTRGQQVTLSCSPISGHRSVSWYQQTPGQGLQFLFEYFSETQRNKGNFPGRFSGRQFSNSRSEMNVSTLELGDSALYLCASSSKVPRGNYGYTFGSGTRLTVV.

J is TRBJ1-1 and V is TRBV7-2, with 8 nucleotides matching TRBD1. This CDR3 spans 15 amino acids. Per the germline V gene, CDR1 is SGHTA and CDR2 is FQGNSA. The V and J ends lost 4 bases and 8 bases, in that order; junction bases with no gene match: 12. CDR3 sequence reads: CASSSRTGRVVEAFF. The CDR3 region has the DNA TGTGCCAGCAGCTCGAGGACAGGGAGGGTAGTGGAAGCTTTCTTT. Complete variable domain (other parts from reference TRBV7-2 and TRBJ1-1): GAGVSQSPSNKVTEKGKDVELRCDPISGHTALYWYRQSLGQGLEFLIYFQGNSAPDKSGLPSDRFSAERTGGSVSTLTIQRTQQEDSAVYLCASSSRTGRVVEAFFGQGTRLTVV.

About this clone: A read error may account for a junction end that differs from germline. V gene TRBV7-7 combines with J gene TRBJ2-1, with a weak D call TRBD2 (6 bases). CDR1 SSHAT and CDR2 FNYEAQ come from the germline V gene (reference sequence). CDR3 length: 15 amino acids. CDR3 sequence (DNA): TGTGCTAGCAGCTTAAAAGCGGGTGGTTACAATGAGCAGTTCTTC. Its protein product is CASSLKAGGYNEQFF.

The rearrangement joins TRBV29-1 to TRBJ2-3; TRBD1 might be the D (5 bases). Germline loops: CDR1 SQVTM, CDR2 ANQGSEA. The CDR3 has 13 residues. The V end was cut by 5 bases, the J end by 2 bases, with 11 bases between. CDR3 nucleotides: TGCAGCGTTAGTTGGGGCCACACAGATACGCAGTATTTT. Its translation is CSVSWGHTDTQYF.

V and J are TRBV19 and TRBJ1-6; D unresolved. This CDR3 is built from 13 residues. V lost 5 bases, J lost 8 bases, and 10 bases lay in between. Germline V lookup: CDR1 LNHDA, CDR2 SQIVND (reference sequence). As DNA, the CDR3 is TGTGCCAGTAGTGTCGCCGCGGATTCACCCCTCCACTTT. It codes for CASSVAADSPLHF.

The genes are TRBV4-3 and TRBJ1-2; TRBD1 aligns across 10 bases. Germline loops: CDR1 LGHNA, CDR2 YSLEER. This CDR3 spans 14 amino acids. J was trimmed by 5 bases and V by 4 bases; bases with no gene match: 4. The CDR3 nucleotides read TGCGCCAGCAGCCCGGACAGGGGGTGGTATGGCTACACCTTC. Protein: CASSPDRGWYGYTF.

The V and J genes are TRBV10-1 and TRBJ1-2, with 7 bases fitting TRBD1. V trimming: 7 bases; J trimming: 2 bases; junction bases outside the gene matches: 10. The CDR3 covers 15 residues. CDR1 is WNHNN and CDR2 is SYGVQD in the germline V gene (reference sequence). CDR3 DNA sequence: TGCGCCAGCACCTGTGACAGGGCAGACAACTATGGCTACACCTTC. Its protein is CASTCDRADNYGYTF.

This chain joins TRBV29-1 and TRBJ2-1; 9 bases agree with TRBD1. The V gene's germline CDR1 is SQVTM and CDR2 ANQGSEA. Unmatched junction bases numbered 11, after V lost 7 bases and J lost 7 bases. The CDR3 runs to 14 residues. The CDR3: CSEKGQGFANEQFF. The CDR3 DNA follows: TGCAGCGAGAAGGGACAGGGCTTTGCGAATGAGCAGTTCTTC.

The rearrangement uses TRBV30 and TRBJ1-6; a possible D gene is TRBD1 (5 bases). The V gene lost 6 bases and the J gene lost 9 bases, with 21 bases spanning the gap. Per germline, CDR1 GTSNPN and CDR2 SVGIG (reference sequence). The CDR3 consists of 15 residues. In nucleotides, the CDR3 is TGTGCCTGCAATTTACGGGACGGAGGGAGTTCACCCCTCCACTTT. Protein sequence: CACNLRDGGSSPLHF.

V gene TRBV18 combines with J gene TRBJ2-5; D uncertain. V lost 1 base and J lost 5, with 17 bases in between. CDR3 length: 16 residues. The germline gives CDR1 KGHSH, CDR2 LQKENI. The CDR3 spells CASSPRSVRGGETQYF. CDR3 coding DNA: TGTGCCAGCTCACCACGGAGTGTGAGAGGCGGTGAGACCCAGTACTTC. Full variable domain (outside the CDR3, taken from reference TRBV18 and TRBJ2-5): NAGVMQNPRHLVRRRGQEARLRCSPMKGHSHVYWYRQLPEEGLKFMVYLQKENIIDESGMPKERFSAEFPKEGPSILRIQQVVRGDSAAYFCASSPRSVRGGETQYFGPGTRLLVL.

This chain links TRBV21-1 with TRBJ2-4; TRBD1, the table's D call, was not compared with the DNA. TRBV21-1 is noted as a pseudogene. The CDR3 consists of 17 residues. The CDR3 loop is CASSKGNRGWPKNIQYF. The CDR3 nucleotides read TGTGCCAGCAGCAAAGGAAACAGGGGGTGGCCCAAAAACATTCAGTACTTC.

V gene TRBV6-5 combines with J gene TRBJ2-5; D not resolved. Trimming pared 6 bases from V and 2 bases from J, leaving 16 bases between. Germline assignment: CDR1 MNHEY and CDR2 SVGAGI. This CDR3 region has 15 residues. The CDR3 nucleotides read TGTGCCAGCAGCTCCAATTTGGGCGTTCAAGAGACCCAGTACTTC. This translates into CASSSNLGVQETQYF.

This rearrangement joins TRBV7-9 to TRBJ2-3; weak D call: TRBD2 (5 bases). Trimming took 5 bases from V and 3 from J, leaving 18 bases between them. Germline V gene lookup returns CDR1 SEHNR and CDR2 FQNEAQ (reference sequence). This CDR3 comprises 16 residues. The CDR3 protein is CASSHKPLEVTDTQYF. The CDR3 bases are TGTGCCAGCAGCCACAAACCCTTGGAGGTAACAGATACGCAGTATTTT. Supplemented by reference TRBV7-9 and TRBJ2-3, the full variable domain reads DTGVSQNPRHKITKRGQNVTFRCDPISEHNRLYWYRQTLGQGPEFLTYFQNEAQLEKSRLLSDRFSAERPKGSFSTLEIQRTEQGDSAMYLCASSHKPLEVTDTQYFGPGTRLTVL.